What follows describes a single T cell receptor beta chain. Its antigen is as yet unknown. This specimen comes from a study of regulatory T cells in long-lasting Graves disease. Study-wide findings and caveats: Under persistent disease, TRBV28, TRBJ1-2 and TRBJ2-5 were used preferentially.

Sequencing libraries for TCR beta were prepared with iRepertoire HTBI primers and Arm-PCR of CDR3 regions. TCRdb re-called the multiplex PCR reads with MiXCR, one entry per CDR3 protein. The sample yields roughly 560,000 distinct CDR3 sequences, around 16% seen once. Described time point: newly diagnosed GD, antithyroid drugs for less than 3 months. RNA from PBMCs was the source of the TCR library. V lost 2 bases and J 2 bases, leaving 7 bases between the germline ends. The CDR3 length is 13 residues. Germline V gene sequence: CDR1 GTSNPN, CDR2 SVGIG (reference sequence). The same data also went into a second study, on T cells in Graves' hyperthyroidism and ophthalmopathy. That source reports: Initially, a first-round RT-PCR of the TCR CDR3 employed the HTBI primer set. Blood held most thyroid clonotypes expanded above 0.001 frequency.

The sample consisted of peripheral blood mononuclear cells (PBMCs), taken at new diagnosis, from a patient treated with antithyroid drugs. The source of this sequence is a woman aged 40 to 65 with Graves disease. The chain joins TRBV30 to TRBJ1-5, with D unresolved. The DNA of the CDR3 is TGTGCCTGGAGTTGGACGGGCAATCAGCCCCAGCATTTT. This translates into CAWSWTGNQPQHF. The full variable domain, with the rest looked up from reference TRBV30 and TRBJ1-5, is SQTIHQWPATLVQPVGSPLSLECTVEGTSNPNLYWYRQAAGRGLQLLFYSVGIGQISSEVPQNLSASRPQDRQFILSSKKLLLSDSGFYLCAWSWTGNQPQHFGDGTRLSIL.